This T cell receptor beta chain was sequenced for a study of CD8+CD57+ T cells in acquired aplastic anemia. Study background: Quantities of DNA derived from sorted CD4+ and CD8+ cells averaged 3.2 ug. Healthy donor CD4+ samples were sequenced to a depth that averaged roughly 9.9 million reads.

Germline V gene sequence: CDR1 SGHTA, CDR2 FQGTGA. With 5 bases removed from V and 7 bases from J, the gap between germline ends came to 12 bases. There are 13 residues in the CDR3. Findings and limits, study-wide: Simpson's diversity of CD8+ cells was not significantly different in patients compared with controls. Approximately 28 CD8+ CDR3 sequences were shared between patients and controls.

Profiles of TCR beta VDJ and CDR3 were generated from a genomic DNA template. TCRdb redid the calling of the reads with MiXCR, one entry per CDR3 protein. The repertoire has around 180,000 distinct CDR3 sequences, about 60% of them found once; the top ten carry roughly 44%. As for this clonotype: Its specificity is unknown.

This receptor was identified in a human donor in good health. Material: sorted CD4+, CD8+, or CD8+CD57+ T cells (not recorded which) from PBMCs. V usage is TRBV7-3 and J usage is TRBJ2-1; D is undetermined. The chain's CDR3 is CASSLLLGNEQFF. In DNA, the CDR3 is TGTGCCAGCAGCCTTTTGCTCGGGAATGAGCAGTTCTTC.